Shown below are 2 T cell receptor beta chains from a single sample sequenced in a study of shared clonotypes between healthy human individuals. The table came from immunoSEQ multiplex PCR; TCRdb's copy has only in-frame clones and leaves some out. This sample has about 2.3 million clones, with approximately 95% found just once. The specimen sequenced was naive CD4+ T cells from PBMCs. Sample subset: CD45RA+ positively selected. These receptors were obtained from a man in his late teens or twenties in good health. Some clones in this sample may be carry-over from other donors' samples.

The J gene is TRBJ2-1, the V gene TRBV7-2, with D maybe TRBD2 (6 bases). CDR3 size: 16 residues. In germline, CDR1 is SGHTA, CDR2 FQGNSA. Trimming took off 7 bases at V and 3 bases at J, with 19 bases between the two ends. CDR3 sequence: CASKSASGSNYNEQFF. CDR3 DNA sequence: TGTGCCAGCAAATCAGCGAGCGGGTCGAACTACAATGAGCAGTTCTTC.

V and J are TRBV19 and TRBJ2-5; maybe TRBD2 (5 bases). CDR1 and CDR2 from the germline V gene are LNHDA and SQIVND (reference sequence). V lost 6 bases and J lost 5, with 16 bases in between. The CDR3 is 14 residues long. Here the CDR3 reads CASRPEGVRETQYF. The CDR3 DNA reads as TGTGCCAGTAGGCCCGAGGGAGTCAGGGAGACCCAGTACTTC.